One and the same sample provided the 27 T cell receptor beta chains below, sequenced in a study of T cell clones after liver transplantation. Profiled with immunoSEQ multiplex PCR; TCRdb holds only in-frame clones, not every one. The data hold 85,000 to 130,000 clones, with roughly 80% observed a single time. Sample: CD4+ T cells from blood, taken before liver transplant. The receptors were sampled from a human donor who received a liver transplant.

The chain is built from TRBV19 and TRBJ2-4; the match to TRBD2 covers 8 bases. Per the germline V gene, CDR1 is LNHDA and CDR2 is SQIVND (reference sequence). This CDR3 has 20 amino acids. The J segment lost 0 bases and the V segment lost 4 bases, leaving 17 bases of the junction unmatched. CDR3 sequence reads: CASSNTGTSGGQLAKNIQYF. The DNA of the CDR3 is TGTGCCAGTAGTAACACCGGGACTAGTGGAGGGCAACTAGCCAAAAACATTCAGTACTTC.

The V call is TRBV30, the J call TRBJ2-1; TRBD2 is a possible D gene (5 bases). Germline V gene data show CDR1 as GTSNPN and CDR2 as SVGIG (reference sequence). Trimming removed 2 bases at V and 10 bases at J, with 9 bases between. This CDR3 spans 11 amino acids. The DNA of the CDR3 is TGTGCCTGGAGTACGGGATGGGAGCAGTTCTTC. Residues: CAWSTGWEQFF.

This chain uses TRBV5-1 with TRBJ1-6, with 7 bases lining up with TRBD1. The CDR3 totals 16 residues. Germline V lookup: CDR1 SGHRS, CDR2 YFSETQ. The ends lost 3 bases at V and 0 bases at J; junction bases unmatched: 3. In nucleotides, the CDR3 is TGCGCCAGCAGCTCAGGGGGAAGCTCCTATAATTCACCCCTCCACTTT. Translating gives CASSSGGSSYNSPLHF.

This clone was counted between two and nine times. This chain links TRBV21-1 with TRBJ1-1. TRBV21-1 is listed as a pseudogene. The CDR3 totals 15 residues. CDR3 in DNA: TGTGCCAGCAGCAAAGGAGGAAGGAAGATCACTGAAGCTTTCTTT. It yields the protein CASSKGGRKITEAFF.

This sequence joins TRBV5-1 and TRBJ1-5; no definite D call. Germline V lookup: CDR1 SGHRS, CDR2 YFSETQ. This CDR3 spans 15 amino acids. V lost 5 bases and J 4 bases, leaving 16 bases between the germline ends. The CDR3 loop reads CASSEKGSLNQPQHF. The CDR3 region has the DNA TGCGCCAGCAGTGAGAAGGGCAGCTTGAATCAGCCCCAGCATTTT.

The genes are TRBV5-1 and TRBJ1-3, with 9 bases matching TRBD1. V was pared by 0 bases and J by 3 bases, with 4 bases of the junction left unmatched. Germline assignment: CDR1 SGHRS and CDR2 YFSETQ. This CDR3 comprises 16 residues. CDR3 nucleotide sequence: TGCGCCAGCAGCTTGGTACAGGGGGCAAGTGGAAACACCATATATTTT. This sequence encodes CASSLVQGASGNTIYF.

V usage is TRBV7-9 and J usage is TRBJ1-5, with D hard to call. The germline V gene has CDR1 SEHNR and CDR2 FQNEAQ (reference sequence). CDR3 size: 13 residues. V was cut by 2 bases and J by 6 bases, with 8 bases left in between. The CDR3 coding sequence is TGTGCCAGCAGCTTACGAGAGGGTCAGCCCCAGCATTTT. Translating gives CASSLREGQPQHF.

The chain couples TRBV30 to TRBJ1-1; D remains unclear. V lost 3 bases and J 3 bases, leaving 11 bases between the germline ends. The V gene's germline CDR1 is GTSNPN and CDR2 SVGIG (reference sequence). The CDR3 runs to 13 residues. CDR3 protein: CAWRRAFDTEAFF. As DNA, the CDR3 is TGTGCCTGGAGGAGGGCTTTTGACACTGAAGCTTTCTTT.

This chain uses TRBV11-3 with TRBJ2-7, with TRBD2 as a possible D gene (5 bases). The CDR3 sequence is 13 residues long. Looked up from germline, CDR1 is SGHNT and CDR2 is YENEEA. V lost 2 bases, J lost 4 bases, and 9 bases lay in between. The CDR3 reads CASSLSPGYEQYF. The CDR3 DNA reads TGTGCCAGCAGCTTATCGCCGGGATACGAGCAGTACTTC.

This chain uses TRBV30 with TRBJ2-7; D remains ambiguous. The CDR3 runs to 13 residues. Trimming pared 2 bases from V and 2 bases from J, leaving 10 bases between. Germline V gene sequence: CDR1 GTSNPN, CDR2 SVGIG (reference sequence). The CDR3 DNA follows: TGTGCCTGGAGTAAACGGGTCCCCTACGAGCAGTACTTC. Its protein product is CAWSKRVPYEQYF.

This clone was recorded many times. The rearrangement links TRBV2 to TRBJ1-2; D not resolved. Trimming stripped 3 bases from V and 13 bases from J, with 15 bases between. The CDR3 loop spans 12 amino acids. Germline-derived CDR1 and CDR2 are SNHLY and FYNNEI. In DNA form, the CDR3 reads TGTGCCAGCAGTGACGGGCGGTATTGGTTCACCTTC. Protein product: CASSDGRYWFTF.

This chain connects TRBV18 to TRBJ1-1, with unresolved D. Germline V lookup: CDR1 KGHSH, CDR2 LQKENI. The V end lost 0 bases, the J end lost 3 bases, and 11 bases lay between the germline ends. The CDR3 sequence is 15 residues long. The CDR3 sequence is CASSPPQREDTEAFF. The CDR3 DNA reads TGTGCCAGCTCACCACCACAGAGGGAGGACACTGAAGCTTTCTTT.

This chain uses TRBV5-8 with TRBJ1-2, with D hard to call. The CDR3 contains 11 residues. Germline V lookup: CDR1 SGHTS, CDR2 YDEGEE. Between the trimmed V and J ends, which lost 3 bases and 9 bases, there was a span of 9 bases. The CDR3 sequence: CASSWPESYTF. The CDR3 nucleotides are TGTGCCAGCAGCTGGCCGGAGAGCTACACCTTC.

The CDR3 region has the DNA TGTGCCAGCAGCCAGGACAGCCAGCACGAGCTGTTTTTT. Translation gives CASSQDSQHELFF. The chain is built from TRBV5-4 and TRBJ2-2; TRBD1 is a possible D gene (6 bases). Trimming pared 4 bases from V and 11 bases from J, leaving 15 bases between. The CDR3 contains 13 residues. CDR1 is SGHNT, CDR2 YYREEE, per germline (reference sequence).

V gene TRBV4-2 combines with J gene TRBJ2-5, with D perhaps matching TRBD1 (6 bases). Trimming took 0 bases from V and 5 from J, leaving 16 bases between them. Germline CDR1 and CDR2: LGHNA and YNFKEQ. The CDR3 runs 16 residues. CDR3 DNA sequence: TGTGCCAGCAGCCAAGAGGGGGCAGGCCCCAAGGAGACCCAGTACTTC. It yields the protein CASSQEGAGPKETQYF.

This chain uses TRBV9 with TRBJ1-1; no reliable D call. With 2 bases removed from V and 1 base from J, the gap between germline ends came to 9 bases. The CDR3 runs to 14 residues. The germline V gene has CDR1 SGDLS and CDR2 YYNGEE. In DNA form, the CDR3 reads TGTGCCAGCAGCGTTGACACTAGGAACACTGAAGCTTTCTTT. It yields the protein CASSVDTRNTEAFF.

This clone was counted between two and nine times. The V and J genes are TRBV5-1 and TRBJ2-5, with D possibly TRBD1 on 6 matching bases. V lost 3 bases and J lost 2, with 23 bases in between. Germline CDR1 reads SGHRS; CDR2 reads YFSETQ. This CDR3 spans 18 amino acids. The CDR3 nucleotides read TGCGCCAGCAGCTGGGGGCCCGTGGAGCGGACCCCTCAAGAGACCCAGTACTTC. This codes for CASSWGPVERTPQETQYF.

This clone has only a few counts. This chain links TRBV7-9 with TRBJ2-5; unclear D gene. In germline, CDR1 is SEHNR, CDR2 FQNEAQ (reference sequence). Deletions cut 1 base from V and 9 bases from J, with 6 bases between. The CDR3 covers 11 residues. In nucleotides, the CDR3 is TGTGCCAGCAGCTTAGGTGTGCCCCAGTACTTC. Translating it yields CASSLGVPQYF.

CDR3 region: CASSNTGTAANEQFF. For the CDR3, the DNA is TGCGCCAGCAGCAACACCGGGACAGCGGCTAATGAGCAGTTCTTC. The genes are TRBV5-1 and TRBJ2-1, with 7 bases fitting TRBD1. The CDR3 runs 15 residues. Germline CDR1 and CDR2: SGHRS and YFSETQ. Losses at the gene ends were 4 bases for V and 7 bases for J; bases not matched to a gene: 11.

The J gene is TRBJ2-1, the V gene TRBV7-2, with unresolved D. V was pared by 5 bases and J by 9 bases, with 11 bases between. Germline V gives CDR1 SGHTA, CDR2 FQGNSA. The CDR3 loop spans 12 amino acids. DNA of the CDR3: TGTGCCAGCAGCCCACCGGTCGGTGAGCAGTTCTTC. It specifies CASSPPVGEQFF.

J is TRBJ1-1 and V is TRBV28; D possibly corresponds to TRBD1 (5 bases). The V end was cut by 3 bases, the J end by 0 bases, with 11 bases between. CDR3 size: 15 residues. Germline V gene lookup returns CDR1 MDHEN and CDR2 SYDVKM. This chain's CDR3 is CASSFLGGMNTEAFF. The CDR3 DNA reads as TGTGCCAGCAGTTTTCTTGGGGGTATGAACACTGAAGCTTTCTTT.

The chain links TRBV20-1 to TRBJ1-2, with D uncertain. This CDR3 region has 11 residues. V lost 6 bases and J lost 8, with 13 bases in between. Germline V lookup: CDR1 DFQATT, CDR2 SNEGSKA (reference sequence). CDR3 protein: CSAKSGRGYTF. CDR3 nucleotide sequence: TGCAGTGCGAAGTCGGGGAGGGGCTACACCTTC.

The chain uses TRBV9 and TRBJ2-1; 10 nucleotides agree with TRBD2. CDR3 length equals 13 residues. CDR1 is SGDLS, CDR2 YYNGEE, per germline. The junction had 3 bases not matched to a gene; V was cut back by 3 bases and J by 9 bases. The CDR3 nucleotides read TGTGCCAGCAGCGCTAGCGGGAGTGGTGAGCAGTTCTTC. This sequence encodes CASSASGSGEQFF.

The chain employs TRBV5-1 and TRBJ2-7; D uncertain. Germline CDR1 and CDR2: SGHRS and YFSETQ. Trimming removed 1 base at V and 5 bases at J, with 13 bases between. This CDR3 has 14 amino acids. DNA for the CDR3: TGCGCCAGCAGCTTGACTATCCCCTCGGACGAGCAGTACTTC. Encoded protein: CASSLTIPSDEQYF.

V and J are TRBV19 and TRBJ2-5; D is perhaps TRBD2 (6 bases). CDR3 length equals 16 residues. V gave up 6 bases and J gave up 4 bases, with 21 bases separating them. CDR1 is LNHDA, CDR2 SQIVND, per germline (reference sequence). The CDR3 loop reads CASSNRAGPRGETQYF. CDR3 nucleotides: TGTGCCAGTAGCAATAGAGCGGGCCCAAGGGGAGAGACCCAGTACTTC.

The chain employs TRBV19 and TRBJ1-2; 9 bases map to TRBD1. CDR3 length: 16 amino acids. Losses at the gene ends were 4 bases for V and 4 bases for J; bases not matched to a gene: 10. Germline lookup yields CDR1 LNHDA and CDR2 SQIVND (reference sequence). Here the CDR3 DNA reads TGTGCCAGTAGTACCGGACAGGGGAAGATCCCCTATGGCTACACCTTC. The encoded protein is CASSTGQGKIPYGYTF. The full variable domain, completed using reference TRBV19 and TRBJ1-2, is DGGITQSPKYLFRKEGQNVTLSCEQNLNHDAMYWYRQDPGQGLRLIYYSQIVNDFQKGDIAEGYSVSREKKESFPLTVTSAQKNPTAFYLCASSTGQGKIPYGYTFGSGTRLTVV.

The V call is TRBV9, the J call TRBJ2-3; D unresolved. CDR3 length equals 16 residues. Germline CDR1 reads SGDLS; CDR2 reads YYNGEE. V was clipped by 4 bases and J by 2 bases, with 17 bases between them. The CDR3 sequence is CASSPGSSLHTDTQYF. The CDR3 region has the DNA TGTGCCAGCAGCCCCGGGTCTTCCCTTCACACAGATACGCAGTATTTT.